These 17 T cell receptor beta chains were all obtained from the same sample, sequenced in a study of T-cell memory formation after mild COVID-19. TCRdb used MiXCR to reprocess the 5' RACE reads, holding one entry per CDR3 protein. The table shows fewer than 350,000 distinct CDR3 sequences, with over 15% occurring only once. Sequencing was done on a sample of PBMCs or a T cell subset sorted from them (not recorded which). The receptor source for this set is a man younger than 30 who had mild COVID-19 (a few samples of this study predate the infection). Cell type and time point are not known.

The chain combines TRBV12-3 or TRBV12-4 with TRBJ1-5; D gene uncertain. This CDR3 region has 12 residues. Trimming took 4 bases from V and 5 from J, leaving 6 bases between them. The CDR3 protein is CASSWPYQPQHF. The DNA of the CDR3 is TGTGCCAGCAGTTGGCCTTATCAGCCCCAGCATTTT.

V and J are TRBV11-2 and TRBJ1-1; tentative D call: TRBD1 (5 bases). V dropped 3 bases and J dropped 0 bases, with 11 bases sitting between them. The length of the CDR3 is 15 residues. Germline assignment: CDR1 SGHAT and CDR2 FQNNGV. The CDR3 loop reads CASSFQGAMNTEAFF. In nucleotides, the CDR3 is TGTGCCAGCAGCTTTCAGGGAGCTATGAACACTGAAGCTTTCTTT. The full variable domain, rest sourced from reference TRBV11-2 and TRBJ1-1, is EAGVAQSPRYKIIEKRQSVAFWCNPISGHATLYWYQQILGQGPKLLIQFQNNGVVDDSQLPKDRFSAERLKGVDSTLKIQPAKLEDSAVYLCASSFQGAMNTEAFFGQGTRLTVV.

CDR3 sequence (DNA): TGTGCCAGCAGTGAAGTTGTTAGTCGTGGCGGATCTAAGTACGAGCAGTACGTC. Translation gives CASSEVVSRGGSKYEQYV. The chain uses TRBV25-1 and TRBJ2-7, with no clear D. The V end lost 2 bases, the J end lost 4 bases, and 24 bases lay between the germline ends. Germline V gene data show CDR1 as MGHDK and CDR2 as SYGVNS. CDR3 length: 18 residues.

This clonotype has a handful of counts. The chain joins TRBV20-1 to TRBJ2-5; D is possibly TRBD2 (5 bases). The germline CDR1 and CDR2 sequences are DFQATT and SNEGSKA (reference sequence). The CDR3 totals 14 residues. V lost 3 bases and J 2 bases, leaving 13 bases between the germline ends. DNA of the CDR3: TGCAGTGCTAGCCGGACTTTTGAGCAAGAGACCCAGTACTTC. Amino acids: CSASRTFEQETQYF.

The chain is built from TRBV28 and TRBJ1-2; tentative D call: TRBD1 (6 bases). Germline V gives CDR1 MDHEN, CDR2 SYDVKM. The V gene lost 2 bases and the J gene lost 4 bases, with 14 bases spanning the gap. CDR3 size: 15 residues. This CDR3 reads CASSLRGASSYGYTF. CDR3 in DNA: TGTGCCAGCAGTTTAAGGGGGGCATCCTCCTATGGCTACACCTTC.

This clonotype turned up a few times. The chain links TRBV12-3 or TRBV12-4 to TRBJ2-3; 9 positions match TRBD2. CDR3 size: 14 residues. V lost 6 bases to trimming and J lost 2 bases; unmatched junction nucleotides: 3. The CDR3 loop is CASRSSGVTDTQYF. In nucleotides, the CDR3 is TGTGCCAGCAGATCTAGCGGGGTCACAGATACGCAGTATTTT.

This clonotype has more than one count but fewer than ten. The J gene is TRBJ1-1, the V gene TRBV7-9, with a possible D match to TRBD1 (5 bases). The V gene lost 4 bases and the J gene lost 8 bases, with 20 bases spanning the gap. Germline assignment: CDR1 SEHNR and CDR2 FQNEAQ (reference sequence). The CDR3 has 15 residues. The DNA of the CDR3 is TGTGCCAGCAGCTCCTCCCGCAGGGCGCGGTTCGAAGCTTTCTTT. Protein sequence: CASSSSRRARFEAFF.

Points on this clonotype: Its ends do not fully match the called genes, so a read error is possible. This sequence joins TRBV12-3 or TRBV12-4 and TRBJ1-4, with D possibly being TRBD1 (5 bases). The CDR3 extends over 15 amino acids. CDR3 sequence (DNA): TGTGCCAGCAGTCCAGCTCGGGGGGATGGTGAAAAACTGTCTTTT. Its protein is CASSPARGDGEKLSF.

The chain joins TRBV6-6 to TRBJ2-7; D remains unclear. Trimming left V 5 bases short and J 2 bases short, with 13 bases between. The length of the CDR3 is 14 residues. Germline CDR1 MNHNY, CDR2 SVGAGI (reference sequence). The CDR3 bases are TGTGCCAGCAGTCTCCCCTCGTCTCCCTACGAGCAGTACTTC. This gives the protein CASSLPSSPYEQYF.

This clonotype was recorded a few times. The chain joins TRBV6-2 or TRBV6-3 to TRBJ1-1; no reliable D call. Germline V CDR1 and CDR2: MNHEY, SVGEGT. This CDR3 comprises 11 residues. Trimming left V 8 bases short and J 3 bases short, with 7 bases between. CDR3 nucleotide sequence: TGTGCCAGCTACCGGGACACTGAAGCTTTCTTT. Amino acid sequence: CASYRDTEAFF.

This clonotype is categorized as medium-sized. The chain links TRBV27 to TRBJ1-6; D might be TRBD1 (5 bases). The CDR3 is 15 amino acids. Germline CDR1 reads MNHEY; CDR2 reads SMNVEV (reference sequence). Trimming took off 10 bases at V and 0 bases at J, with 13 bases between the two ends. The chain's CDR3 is CATGGKASYNSPLHF. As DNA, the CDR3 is TGTGCCACGGGGGGGAAAGCCTCCTATAATTCACCCCTCCACTTT.

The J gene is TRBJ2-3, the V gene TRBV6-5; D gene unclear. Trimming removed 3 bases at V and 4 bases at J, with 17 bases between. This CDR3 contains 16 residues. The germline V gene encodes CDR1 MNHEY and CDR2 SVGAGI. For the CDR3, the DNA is TGTGCCAGCAGTTATAAAGGACCCCCCACGGCAGATACGCAGTATTTT. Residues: CASSYKGPPTADTQYF.

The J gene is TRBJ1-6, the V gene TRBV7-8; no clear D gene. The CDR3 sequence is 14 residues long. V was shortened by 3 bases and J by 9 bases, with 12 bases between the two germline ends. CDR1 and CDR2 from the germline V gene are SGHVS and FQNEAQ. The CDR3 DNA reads TGTGCCAGCAGCTTGCAGGACTATGGTTCACCCCTCCACTTT. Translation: CASSLQDYGSPLHF. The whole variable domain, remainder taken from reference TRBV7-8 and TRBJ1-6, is GAGVSQSPRYKVAKRGQDVALRCDPISGHVSLFWYQQALGQGPEFLTYFQNEAQLDKSGLPSDRFFAERPEGSVSTLKIQRTQQEDSAVYLCASSLQDYGSPLHFGNGTRLTVT.

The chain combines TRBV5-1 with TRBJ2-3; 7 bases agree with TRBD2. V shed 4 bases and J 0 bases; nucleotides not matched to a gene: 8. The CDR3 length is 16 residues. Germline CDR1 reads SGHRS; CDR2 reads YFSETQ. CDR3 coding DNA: TGCGCCAGCAGCCTAGGACTAGTACCTAGCACAGATACGCAGTATTTT. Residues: CASSLGLVPSTDTQYF.

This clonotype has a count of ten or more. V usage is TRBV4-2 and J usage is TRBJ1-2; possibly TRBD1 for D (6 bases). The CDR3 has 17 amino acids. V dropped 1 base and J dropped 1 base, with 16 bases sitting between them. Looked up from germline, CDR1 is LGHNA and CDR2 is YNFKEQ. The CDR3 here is CASSQVPGTDSNYGYTF. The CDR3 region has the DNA TGTGCCAGCAGCCAAGTTCCTGGAACGGACAGTAACTATGGCTACACCTTC.

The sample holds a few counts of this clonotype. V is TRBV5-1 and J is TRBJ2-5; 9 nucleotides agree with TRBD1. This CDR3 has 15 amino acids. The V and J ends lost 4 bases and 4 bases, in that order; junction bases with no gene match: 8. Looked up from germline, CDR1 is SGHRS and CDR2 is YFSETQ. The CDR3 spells CASSGGTGYSETQYF. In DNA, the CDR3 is TGCGCCAGCAGCGGCGGGACAGGGTATTCAGAGACCCAGTACTTC.

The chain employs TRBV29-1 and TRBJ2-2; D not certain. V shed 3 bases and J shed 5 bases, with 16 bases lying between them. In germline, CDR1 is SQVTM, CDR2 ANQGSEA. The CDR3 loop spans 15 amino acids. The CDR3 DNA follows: TGCAGCGTTGAGCTTTGGGCCGCCTCAACCGGGGAGCTGTTTTTT. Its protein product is CSVELWAASTGELFF.